These 27 T cell receptor beta chains were sequenced from one sample in a study of response to subunit inactivated influenza vaccine. Each CDR3 protein gets one entry after TCRdb re-called the RT-PCR reads with MiXCR. The profile covers roughly 520,000 distinct CDR3 sequences, with about 25% appearing a single time and about 1.9% taken by the ten largest. The source material was CD4+ T cells sorted from PBMCs, sampled more than 4 days after vaccination. Receptors originate from a man aged 45-65 years who received an inactivated influenza vaccine.

V is TRBV20-1 and J is TRBJ2-4; no clear D. Germline V gene data show CDR1 as DFQATT and CDR2 as SNEGSKA (reference sequence). The CDR3 extends over 15 amino acids. Trimming left V 6 bases short and J 6 bases short, with 21 bases between. The CDR3: CSASVQPLGLNIQYF. The CDR3 DNA reads TGCAGTGCCAGTGTACAACCCCTAGGGCTAAACATTCAGTACTTC.

The chain recombines TRBV10-3 with TRBJ2-5; D is possibly TRBD1 (5 bases). Germline values: CDR1 ENHRY, CDR2 SYGVKD. CDR3 length: 13 amino acids. The germline V and J ends were trimmed by 3 bases and 5 bases, with 10 bases remaining between them. This CDR3 reads CAISDRDGETQYF. The DNA of the CDR3 is TGTGCCATCAGTGACAGGGATGGGGAGACCCAGTACTTC.

This clonotype was counted ten times or more. The chain uses TRBV10-3 and TRBJ2-5, with TRBD2 identical over 7 bases. V gave up 4 bases and J gave up 2 bases; unmatched junction bases: 4. The CDR3 loop spans 14 amino acids. In germline, CDR1 is ENHRY, CDR2 SYGVKD. CDR3 loop: CAISVAGEQETQYF. The CDR3 region has the DNA TGTGCCATCAGTGTAGCGGGTGAGCAAGAGACCCAGTACTTC.

This clonotype was recorded a few times. This chain uses TRBV18 with TRBJ2-7; 8 bases map to TRBD1. V lost 1 base, J lost 4 bases, and 6 bases stayed unmatched. CDR3 length: 15 residues. Germline-derived CDR1 and CDR2 are KGHSH and LQKENI. CDR3 in DNA: TGTGCCAGCTCACCACGACAGGGGTCCCCTTACGAGCAGTACTTC. It encodes CASSPRQGSPYEQYF.

This clonotype was seen more than once but under ten times. This chain joins TRBV4-2 and TRBJ2-1; 11 nucleotides match TRBD1. This CDR3 is 15 amino acids long. Trimming took 1 base from V and 8 from J; bases not matched to a gene: 4. CDR1 is LGHNA, CDR2 YNFKEQ, per germline. The CDR3 DNA reads TGTGCCAGCAGCCAAGTTGGACAGGGGGCCGATGAGCAGTTCTTC. Translation: CASSQVGQGADEQFF.

The chain recombines TRBV19 with TRBJ1-6; D unresolved. The CDR3 consists of 14 residues. Germline V lookup: CDR1 LNHDA, CDR2 SQIVND (reference sequence). V lost 3 bases and J lost 10, with 13 bases in between. The CDR3 protein is CASSMIREGSPLHF. DNA of the CDR3: TGTGCCAGTAGTATGATTCGAGAGGGCTCACCCCTCCACTTT.

This rearrangement joins TRBV7-2 to TRBJ2-7, with D perhaps TRBD1 (6 bases). The CDR3 length is 15 residues. Trimming removed 1 base at V and 1 base at J, with 11 bases between. CDR1 and CDR2 from the germline V gene are SGHTA and FQGNSA. The CDR3 DNA is TGTGCCAGCAGCTTAGTACAGGGAAAATCCTACGAGCAGTACTTC. It specifies CASSLVQGKSYEQYF.

The V call is TRBV7-2, the J call TRBJ2-1; tentative D call: TRBD2 (6 bases). The germline V gene has CDR1 SGHTA and CDR2 FQGNSA. The CDR3 consists of 15 residues. The germline V and J ends were trimmed by 1 base and 4 bases, with 11 bases remaining between them. The CDR3 protein is CASSLGGEAYNEQFF. The CDR3 DNA follows: TGTGCCAGCAGCTTAGGGGGGGAGGCGTACAATGAGCAGTTCTTC.

The sample holds a few counts of this clonotype. The gene calls are TRBV10-2 and TRBJ2-1; TRBD2 matches at 12 bases. The CDR3 runs to 13 residues. CDR1 is WSHSY, CDR2 SAAADI, per germline. The V segment lost 6 bases and the J segment 10 bases; nucleotides outside the gene matches: 4. The CDR3 sequence: CASRGLAGQEQFF. Written as DNA, the CDR3 is TGCGCCAGCAGAGGACTAGCGGGGCAGGAGCAGTTCTTC.

This chain connects TRBV7-2 to TRBJ2-5, with D possibly being TRBD2 (5 bases). The CDR3 has 15 amino acids. Trimming shortened V by 1 base and J by 4 bases, and 13 bases separated the two germline ends. CDR1 and CDR2 (germline): SGHTA, FQGNSA. CDR3 DNA sequence: TGTGCCAGCAGCTTAGATCGGCTAGCCCGAGAGACCCAGTACTTC. This gives the protein CASSLDRLARETQYF.

This clonotype was detected a few times. CDR3 in amino acids: CASSLVGTGRETQYF. The CDR3 DNA is TGTGCCAGCAGCTTAGTTGGGACAGGGAGGGAGACCCAGTACTTC. The chain employs TRBV11-2 and TRBJ2-5; 9 positions match TRBD1. The germline CDR1 and CDR2 sequences are SGHAT and FQNNGV. The CDR3 sequence is 15 residues long. J gave up 5 bases and V 1 base, and 5 bases lay outside the gene matches. The whole variable domain, filled in from reference TRBV11-2 and TRBJ2-5, reads EAGVAQSPRYKIIEKRQSVAFWCNPISGHATLYWYQQILGQGPKLLIQFQNNGVVDDSQLPKDRFSAERLKGVDSTLKIQPAKLEDSAVYLCASSLVGTGRETQYFGPGTRLLVL.

The rearrangement joins TRBV11-2 to TRBJ2-1; 8 positions agree with TRBD1. CDR1 and CDR2 from the germline V gene are SGHAT and FQNNGV. This CDR3 spans 15 amino acids. With V trimmed by 7 bases and J by 7 bases, 12 bases remained unmatched. CDR3 nucleotides: TGTGCCAGCACCAGACAGGGGACAAACTATAATGAGCAGTTCTTC. Its protein product is CASTRQGTNYNEQFF. The full variable domain, with the rest looked up from reference TRBV11-2 and TRBJ2-1, is EAGVAQSPRYKIIEKRQSVAFWCNPISGHATLYWYQQILGQGPKLLIQFQNNGVVDDSQLPKDRFSAERLKGVDSTLKIQPAKLEDSAVYLCASTRQGTNYNEQFFGPGTRLTVL.

The chain employs TRBV29-1 and TRBJ2-1; D not certain. Deletions cut 4 bases from V and 7 bases from J, with 5 bases between. The CDR3 runs 10 residues. Per germline, CDR1 SQVTM and CDR2 ANQGSEA. CDR3 coding DNA: TGCAGCGTTGGTAGGAATGAGCAGTTCTTC. It codes for CSVGRNEQFF.

The chain recombines TRBV10-3 with TRBJ1-4; possibly TRBD1 for D (6 bases). Trimming removed 10 bases at V and 2 bases at J, with 23 bases between. This CDR3 comprises 17 residues. Germline-derived CDR1 and CDR2 are ENHRY and SYGVKD. DNA for the CDR3: TGTGCCACCAAGTCCTCTCAGGGACATCGGACTAATGAAAAACTGTTTTTT. This codes for CATKSSQGHRTNEKLFF.

The V gene is TRBV5-1, the J gene TRBJ2-1, with 8 bases lining up with TRBD2. Germline assignment: CDR1 SGHRS and CDR2 YFSETQ. V lost 0 bases and J lost 7; bases outside the gene matches: 9. The length of the CDR3 is 16 residues. For the CDR3, the DNA is TGCGCCAGCAGCTTGGAGAGTAGCGGGGTTGGTAATGAGCAGTTCTTC. This translates into CASSLESSGVGNEQFF.

This clonotype was counted only a few times. The chain has TRBV5-1 and TRBJ2-7; 7 bases are shared with TRBD2. After removal of 8 bases from V and 3 bases from J, the junction contained 11 bases not matched to a gene. The germline CDR1 and CDR2 sequences are SGHRS and YFSETQ. The CDR3 has 14 amino acids. The chain's CDR3 is CASNPDSGNYEQYF. The CDR3 region has the DNA TGCGCCAGTAACCCCGACAGCGGGAACTACGAGCAGTACTTC.

The chain links TRBV5-1 to TRBJ2-3; 8 bases map to TRBD1. Germline V gene sequence: CDR1 SGHRS, CDR2 YFSETQ. This CDR3 spans 16 amino acids. With 2 bases clipped from V and 2 bases from J, the junction kept 7 bases outside the gene matches. CDR3 sequence reads: CASSLPQGVSTDTQYF. In nucleotides, the CDR3 is TGCGCCAGCAGCTTACCACAGGGGGTCTCCACAGATACGCAGTATTTT.

The J gene is TRBJ2-1, the V gene TRBV7-2; TRBD2 agrees at 9 bases. The CDR3 totals 17 residues. With 3 bases clipped from V and 3 bases from J, the junction kept 9 bases outside the gene matches. Per germline, CDR1 SGHTA and CDR2 FQGNSA. In nucleotides, the CDR3 is TGTGCCAGCAGCTTCTTGCTAGCGGGAATAGGCTACAATGAGCAGTTCTTC. Its translation: CASSFLLAGIGYNEQFF.

The V gene is TRBV7-9, the J gene TRBJ2-2; D may match TRBD1 or TRBD2 (6 bases each). V was cut by 5 bases and J by 7 bases, with 20 bases left in between. This CDR3 is built from 16 residues. The V gene's germline CDR1 is SEHNR and CDR2 FQNEAQ (reference sequence). As DNA, the CDR3 is TGTGCCAGCAGCCCCACTGTGGGGGGCTACGGCGGGGAGCTGTTTTTT. It translates to CASSPTVGGYGGELFF.

In its sample, this clonotype was seen a few times. The rearrangement links TRBV6-2 or TRBV6-3 to TRBJ1-5; D might be TRBD1 (5 bases). Trimming cost V 4 bases and J 6 bases, with 16 bases left between them. The CDR3 loop spans 15 amino acids. From germline, CDR1 is MNHEY and CDR2 SVGEGT. The CDR3 reads CASSSSGRAFQPQHF. CDR3 coding DNA: TGTGCCAGCAGTTCCTCTGGCAGGGCCTTTCAGCCCCAGCATTTT.

This clonotype was recorded a few times. This sequence joins TRBV27 and TRBJ1-2; D gene ambiguous. V was cut by 0 bases and J by 7 bases, with 9 bases left in between. Per germline, CDR1 MNHEY and CDR2 SMNVEV (reference sequence). The CDR3 extends over 13 amino acids. CDR3 region: CASSLSFSGGYTF. In DNA, the CDR3 is TGTGCCAGCAGTTTATCCTTTTCGGGTGGCTACACCTTC.

This clonotype has more than one count but fewer than ten. The chain recombines TRBV6-2 or TRBV6-3 with TRBJ1-1, with TRBD1 matching over 7 bases. The CDR3 is made up of 17 amino acids. Trimming removed 6 bases from V and 0 bases from J; junction bases left unmatched: 13. Germline values: CDR1 MNHEY, CDR2 SVGEGT. CDR3 in DNA: TGTGCCAGCAGAAGGGTCCGGGACAGCACAATGAACACTGAAGCTTTCTTT. Its translation is CASRRVRDSTMNTEAFF.

The V call is TRBV9, the J call TRBJ2-7; possibly TRBD1 or TRBD2 for D (5 bases each). Germline-derived CDR1 and CDR2 are SGDLS and YYNGEE. The V end was cut by 4 bases, the J end by 2 bases, with 16 bases between. This CDR3 has 15 amino acids. The CDR3 spells CASSPRALGAYEQYF. The CDR3, as DNA: TGTGCCAGCAGCCCGAGGGCGCTGGGGGCCTACGAGCAGTACTTC.

The chain employs TRBV7-9 and TRBJ2-3; weak D call: TRBD1 (5 bases). The CDR3 has 13 residues. Between the trimmed V and J ends, which lost 6 bases and 3 bases, there was a span of 10 bases. The V gene's germline CDR1 is SEHNR and CDR2 FQNEAQ (reference sequence). The CDR3 DNA follows: TGTGCCAGCAGGCATACAGGAACAGATACGCAGTATTTT. Its protein product is CASRHTGTDTQYF.

V and J are TRBV6-5 and TRBJ1-3; D unresolved. Trimming took 4 bases from V and 0 from J, leaving 10 bases between them. Germline CDR1 is MNHEY and CDR2 is SVGAGI. The CDR3 totals 15 residues. The CDR3 nucleotides are TGTGCCAGCAGTTCGGACGGATCCTCTGGAAACACCATATATTTT. It encodes CASSSDGSSGNTIYF.

This clonotype was seen more than once but under ten times. The gene calls are TRBV28 and TRBJ2-1; maybe TRBD2 (6 bases). The CDR3 covers 11 residues. Trimming took 6 bases from V and 12 from J, leaving 12 bases between them. The germline gives CDR1 MDHEN, CDR2 SYDVKM. CDR3 sequence (DNA): TGTGCCAGCAGGACCCCGGGAGCGCAGTTCTTC. It specifies CASRTPGAQFF. Based on the CDR3 plus reference TRBV28 and TRBJ2-1, the full variable domain is DVKVTQSSRYLVKRTGEKVFLECVQDMDHENMFWYRQDPGLGLRLIYFSYDVKMKEKGDIPEGYSVSREKKERFSLILESASTNQTSMYLCASRTPGAQFFGPGTRLTVL.

Note on this clonotype: At one of its ends the junction is not consistent with the germline gene, which may arise from a read error. The gene calls are TRBV6-2 or TRBV6-3 and TRBJ2-5; TRBD2 aligns across 10 bases. The germline V gene has CDR1 MNHEY and CDR2 SVGEGT. The CDR3 totals 16 residues. CDR3 coding DNA: TGTGCCTGCAGACCAGCGGGGGGGCTTTCGCGGGAGACCCAGTACTTC. It specifies CACRPAGGLSRETQYF.